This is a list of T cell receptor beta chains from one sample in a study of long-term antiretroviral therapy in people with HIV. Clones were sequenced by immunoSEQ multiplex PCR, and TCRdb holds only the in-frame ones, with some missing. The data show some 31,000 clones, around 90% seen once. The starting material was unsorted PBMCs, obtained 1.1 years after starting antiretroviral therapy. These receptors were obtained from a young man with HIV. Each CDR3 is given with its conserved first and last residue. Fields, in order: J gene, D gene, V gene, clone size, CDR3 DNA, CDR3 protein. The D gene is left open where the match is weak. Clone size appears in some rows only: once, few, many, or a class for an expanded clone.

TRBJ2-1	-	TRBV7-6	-	TGTGCCAGCAGCTTTAATTCGGTGACCTACAATGAGCAGTTCTTC	CASSFNSVTYNEQFF
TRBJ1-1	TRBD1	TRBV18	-	TGTGCCAGCTCACAATCAGACAGGGGATACACTGAAGCTTTCTTT	CASSQSDRGYTEAFF
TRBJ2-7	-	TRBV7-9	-	TGTGCCAGCAGCTTTGGGGGCTCCTCCTACGAGCAGTACTTC	CASSFGGSSYEQYF
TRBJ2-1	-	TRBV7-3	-	TGTGCCAGCAGCGTCGGCAATGAGCAGTTCTTC	CASSVGNEQFF
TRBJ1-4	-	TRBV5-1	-	TGCGCCAGCAGCTTGGTGGGTCACGGACTGTTTTTT	CASSLVGHGLFF
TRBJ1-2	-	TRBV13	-	TGTGCCAGCAGCTTCCGGACGGGGTATGGCTACACCTTC	CASSFRTGYGYTF
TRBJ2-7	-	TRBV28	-	TGTGCCAGCATCCAATCCCGCGAGCAGTACTTC	CASIQSREQYF
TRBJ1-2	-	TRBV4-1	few	TGCGCCAGCAGCCAAGAAGGCCGTCAGCACTATGGCTACACCTTC	CASSQEGRQHYGYTF
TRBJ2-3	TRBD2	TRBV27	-	TGTGCCAGCAGTCAACTGCGACTAGCGGGAGTATCTGATACGCAGTATTTT	CASSQLRLAGVSDTQYF
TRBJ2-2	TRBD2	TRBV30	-	TGTGCCTGGAGTGTTCAGCGGGAGGGGGAGCTGTTTTTT	CAWSVQREGELFF
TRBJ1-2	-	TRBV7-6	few	TGTGCCAGCAGCATTGGGGACGGAGGGAGGGATGGCTACACCTTC	CASSIGDGGRDGYTF
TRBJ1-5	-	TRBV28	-	TGTGCCAGCAGTACAATTGGGGGAAATCCGCTTCTATATAGCAATCAGCCCCAGCATTTT	CASSTIGGNPLLYSNQPQHF
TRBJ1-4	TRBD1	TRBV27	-	TGTGCCAGCTCTGCGGACAGGGGATATAATGAAAAACTGTTTTTT	CASSADRGYNEKLFF
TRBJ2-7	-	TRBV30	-	TGTGCCTGGAGACCGGACGGAGCCTACGAGCAGTACTTC	CAWRPDGAYEQYF